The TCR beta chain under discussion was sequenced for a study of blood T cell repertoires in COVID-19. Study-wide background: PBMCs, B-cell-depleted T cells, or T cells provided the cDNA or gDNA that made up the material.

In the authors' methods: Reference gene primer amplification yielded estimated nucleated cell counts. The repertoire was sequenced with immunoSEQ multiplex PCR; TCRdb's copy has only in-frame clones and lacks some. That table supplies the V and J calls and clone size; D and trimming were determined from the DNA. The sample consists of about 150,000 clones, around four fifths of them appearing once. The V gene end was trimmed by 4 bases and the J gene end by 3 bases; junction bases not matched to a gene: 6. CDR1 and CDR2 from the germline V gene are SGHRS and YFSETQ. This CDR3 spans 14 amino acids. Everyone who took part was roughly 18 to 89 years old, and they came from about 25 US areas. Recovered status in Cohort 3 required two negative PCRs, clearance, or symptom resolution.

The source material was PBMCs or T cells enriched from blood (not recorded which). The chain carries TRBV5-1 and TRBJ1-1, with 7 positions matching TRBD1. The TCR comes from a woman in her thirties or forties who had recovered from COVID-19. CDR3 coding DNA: TGCGCCAGCAGCCTATCACAGGGGCACACTGAAGCTTTCTTT. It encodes CASSLSQGHTEAFF. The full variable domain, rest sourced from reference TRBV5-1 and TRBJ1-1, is KAGVTQTPRYLIKTRGQQVTLSCSPISGHRSVSWYQQTPGQGLQFLFEYFSETQRNKGNFPGRFSGRQFSNSRSEMNVSTLELGDSALYLCASSLSQGHTEAFFGQGTRLTVV.